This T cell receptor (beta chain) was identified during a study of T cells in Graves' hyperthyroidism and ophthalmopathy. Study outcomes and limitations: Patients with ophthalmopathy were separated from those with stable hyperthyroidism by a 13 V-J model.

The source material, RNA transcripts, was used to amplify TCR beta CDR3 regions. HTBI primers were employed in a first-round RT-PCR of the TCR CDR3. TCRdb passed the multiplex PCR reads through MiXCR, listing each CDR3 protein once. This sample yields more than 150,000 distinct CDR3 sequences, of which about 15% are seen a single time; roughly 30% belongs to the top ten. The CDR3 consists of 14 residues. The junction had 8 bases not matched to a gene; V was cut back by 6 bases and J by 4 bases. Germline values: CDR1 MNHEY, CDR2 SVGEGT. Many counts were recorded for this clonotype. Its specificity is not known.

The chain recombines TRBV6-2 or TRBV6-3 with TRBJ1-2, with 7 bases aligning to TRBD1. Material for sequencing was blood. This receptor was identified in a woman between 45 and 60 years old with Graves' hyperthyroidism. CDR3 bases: TGTGCCAGCAGCTCCGGAGGACAGGTCTATGGCTACACCTTC. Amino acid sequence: CASSSGGQVYGYTF.